This TCR beta chain was retrieved from a study of T cell responses to AZD1222 COVID-19 vaccine. Libraries were prepared by immunoSEQ multiplex PCR; TCRdb keeps only in-frame clonotypes and omits some of them. The sample has about 140,000 clones, about nine tenths seen once; the top ten hold 1.3% to 1.5%. CDR3 length: 15 amino acids. Trimming cost V 5 bases and J 1 base, with 16 bases left between them. The germline CDR1 and CDR2 sequences are SGHKS and YYEKEE (reference sequence). Turning to this clone: The antigen remains unidentified.

Study-level results: Samples come after the peak T cell response, not at day 14. Two AZD1222 administrations were followed by greater Spike-specific TCR breadth and depth. Baseline antibody screening turned up just a handful of seropositive AZD1222 recipients. The study reported that nearly half of spike-specific TCRs target unmutated variant regions.

The sequence derives from an adult in good health. This specimen was peripheral blood, taken on day 0 of AZD1222 vaccination. The V gene is TRBV5-5, the J gene TRBJ2-7; the D gene could be TRBD1 or TRBD2 (5 bases each). The DNA of the CDR3 is TGTGCCAGCAGGGGTCAGGGAGCCCAATCCTACGAGCAGTACTTC. It yields the protein CASRGQGAQSYEQYF.